The source of this TCR beta chain is a study of T cell repertoires in cytomegalovirus infection. Overall study context: Matching HLA type and CMV infection were both indicated by public TCR beta signatures.

Study conclusions and caveats: Cumulative public TCR beta family frequency identified carriers of CMV plus the relevant HLA. In two of eight donors, the top clonotype was HLA-C-restricted CMV-specific.

From the reads, TCRdb called clonotypes with MiXCR, one entry per CDR3 protein. The sample shows about 460,000 distinct CDR3 sequences, approximately 10% of them seen only once. This clonotype appeared many times. Its matching antigen is unknown. In germline, CDR1 is SGHTA, CDR2 FQGNSA. This CDR3 has 15 amino acids. The ends lost 4 bases at V and 10 bases at J; junction bases unmatched: 13. V is TRBV7-2 and J is TRBJ2-1, with TRBD1 matching over 7 bases. The source is a human donor in good health (CMV status not recorded). Some clones in this sample may be carry-over from other donors' samples. The sample comprised PBMCs. DNA for the CDR3: TGTGCCAGCAGCTCCGGGGACAGACGACTTCGAGAGCAGTTCTTC. Translating gives CASSSGDRRLREQFF.